Shown below are 24 T cell receptor beta chains from a single sample sequenced in a study of early T cells in non-severe SARS-CoV-2 infection. TCRdb recomputed calls from the 5' RACE reads with MiXCR, one row per CDR3 protein. The table has about 60,000 distinct CDR3 sequences, 20% to 25% seen once. The sequences come from whole blood, collected at baseline. Source of these receptors: an adult who was a healthcare worker with PCR-confirmed SARS-CoV-2 infection or an uninfected control (not recorded which).

CDR3 nucleotide sequence: TGCAGCGGCATTTGGGCAGGGAGTAAAACTTTCTTT. Translation: CSGIWAGSKTFF. This chain links TRBV29-1 with TRBJ1-1, with TRBD1 as a possible D gene (5 bases). The CDR3 runs 12 residues. V shed 7 bases and J shed 12 bases, with 21 bases lying between them. Germline V CDR1 and CDR2: SQVTM, ANQGSEA.

CDR3 protein: CASSLRAKGAGELFF. In nucleotides, the CDR3 is TGTGCCAGCAGCTTAAGGGCCAAGGGGGCCGGGGAGCTGTTTTTT. The chain recombines TRBV7-3 with TRBJ2-2; weak D call: TRBD1 (6 bases). Trimming took 1 base from V and 6 from J, leaving 12 bases between them. This CDR3 has 15 amino acids. The germline V gene encodes CDR1 SGHTA and CDR2 FQGTGA.

This clonotype was observed a few times. V usage is TRBV12-3 or TRBV12-4 and J usage is TRBJ2-3, with 13 bases that match TRBD2. This CDR3 is 12 amino acids long. The V and J ends lost 6 bases and 13 bases, in that order; junction bases with no gene match: 4. CDR3: CASSRGLAGEYF. The CDR3 nucleotides are TGTGCCAGCAGCCGAGGACTAGCGGGGGAGTATTTT.

This clonotype was counted between two and nine times. This chain links TRBV18 with TRBJ1-4; unclear D gene. There are 14 residues in the CDR3. The ends were cut back, 3 bases at V and 5 bases at J, with 10 bases in the middle. Germline V lookup: CDR1 KGHSH, CDR2 LQKENI. Here the CDR3 DNA reads TGTGCCAGCTCACCTAGACATAGAAATGAAAAACTGTTTTTT. Protein product: CASSPRHRNEKLFF.

This clonotype came up many times. The chain has TRBV2 and TRBJ1-5; TRBD1 matches 10 bases. This CDR3 comprises 13 residues. The germline CDR1 and CDR2 sequences are SNHLY and FYNNEI. V lost 8 bases, J lost 4 bases, and 2 bases stayed unmatched. CDR3 nucleotide sequence: TGTGCCAGCGGGACAGGGGAGAATCAGCCCCAGCATTTT. Its protein is CASGTGENQPQHF. Looking up the rest from reference TRBV2 and TRBJ1-5 gives the full variable domain: EPEVTQTPSHQVTQMGQEVILRCVPISNHLYFYWYRQILGQKVEFLVSFYNNEISEKSEIFDDQFSVERPDGSNFTLKIRSTKLEDSAMYFCASGTGENQPQHFGDGTRLSIL.

This clonotype has only a few counts. The chain links TRBV12-3 or TRBV12-4 to TRBJ1-1, with TRBD1 as a possible D gene (5 bases). V dropped 5 bases and J dropped 6 bases, with 10 bases sitting between them. The length of the CDR3 is 12 residues. CDR3 in amino acids: CASSPSGAEAFF. CDR3 sequence (DNA): TGTGCCAGCAGTCCCTCGGGGGCTGAAGCTTTCTTT.

Only a few counts were recorded for this clonotype. The rearrangement uses TRBV20-1 and TRBJ1-1; D is ambiguous. The CDR3 loop spans 13 amino acids. Germline CDR1 DFQATT, CDR2 SNEGSKA (reference sequence). The germline V and J ends were trimmed by 0 bases and 1 base, with 6 bases remaining between them. The CDR3 bases are TGCAGTGCTAGAGAGGCTCGGAACACTGAAGCTTTCTTT. Translating it yields CSAREARNTEAFF.

Only a few counts were recorded for this clonotype. The chain uses TRBV5-1 and TRBJ2-7; no firm D call. The CDR3 runs to 11 residues. The V gene lost 4 bases and the J gene lost 4 bases, with 6 bases spanning the gap. CDR1 SGHRS and CDR2 YFSETQ come from the germline V gene. The CDR3 protein is CASSDGYEQYF. DNA of the CDR3: TGCGCCAGCAGCGACGGATACGAGCAGTACTTC.

This clonotype showed up just a few times. In DNA form, the CDR3 reads TGTGCCAGCTCATCGAGCAGGGGAGGCACTGAAGCTTTCTTT. Protein sequence: CASSSSRGGTEAFF. V usage is TRBV18 and J usage is TRBJ1-1, with D possibly being TRBD1 (6 bases). V dropped 5 bases and J dropped 4 bases, with 14 bases sitting between them. This CDR3 spans 14 amino acids. Germline assignment: CDR1 KGHSH and CDR2 LQKENI.

V gene TRBV12-3 or TRBV12-4 combines with J gene TRBJ1-1, with D uncertain. V was pared by 1 base and J by 3 bases, with 6 bases between. This CDR3 has 13 residues. In DNA form, the CDR3 reads TGTGCCAGCAGTTTAGAAGCTTACACTGAAGCTTTCTTT. Translated: CASSLEAYTEAFF.

On this clonotype itself: Germline and junction disagree at one end, which may indicate a read error. In DNA, the CDR3 is TGTGCCAGCAGCTTGGCTGCCGGGACACCTGTCTTC. Its translation: CASSLAAGTPVF. This sequence joins TRBV11-2 and TRBJ1-2, with a tentative D call TRBD1 (6 bases). This CDR3 has 12 residues. Germline CDR1 and CDR2: SGHAT and FQNNGV.

This clonotype was seen only a few times. The chain has TRBV7-8 and TRBJ1-5; weak D call: TRBD1 (5 bases). Trimming took 5 bases from V and 7 from J, leaving 15 bases between them. This CDR3 region has 14 residues. Germline V gene sequence: CDR1 SGHVS, CDR2 FQNEAQ. CDR3 in amino acids: CASSPYVGGQPQHF. The CDR3 region has the DNA TGTGCCAGCAGCCCTTACGTGGGGGGACAGCCCCAGCATTTT.

This chain joins TRBV4-2 and TRBJ2-3, with TRBD2 matching over 8 bases. Trimming at V came to 0 bases and at J to 8 bases, leaving 13 bases not matched to a gene. Germline values: CDR1 LGHNA, CDR2 YNFKEQ. The CDR3 spans 17 residues. CDR3 DNA: TGTGCCAGCAGCCAAGAAGGCGGGGGGCTCCCACCCCCTACGCAGTATTTT. Its protein product is CASSQEGGGLPPPTQYF.

This clonotype has a handful of counts. The CDR3 is CASSLLGGSSYEQYF. As DNA, the CDR3 is TGTGCCAGCAGCCTGCTCGGCGGGAGCTCCTACGAGCAGTACTTC. V is TRBV6-6 and J is TRBJ2-7; TRBD2 aligns across 7 bases. The ends lost 6 bases at V and 0 bases at J; junction bases unmatched: 8. This CDR3 spans 15 amino acids. Germline V gene sequence: CDR1 MNHNY, CDR2 SVGAGI (reference sequence).

The chain recombines TRBV12-3 or TRBV12-4 with TRBJ2-7, with 8 bases that match TRBD1. The CDR3 runs 13 residues. V lost 6 bases to trimming and J lost 7 bases; unmatched junction nucleotides: 8. DNA of the CDR3: TGTGCCAGCAGCACGGACAGGGAAAATGAGCAGTACTTC. Encoded protein: CASSTDRENEQYF.

V usage is TRBV18 and J usage is TRBJ2-3, with 10 positions matching TRBD2. Germline V CDR1 and CDR2: KGHSH, LQKENI. The CDR3 consists of 16 residues. The trim removed 1 base at V and 5 bases at J, leaving 6 bases unmatched. The CDR3 loop reads CASSPLASGGKDTQYF. The CDR3 nucleotides read TGTGCCAGCTCACCACTCGCTAGCGGGGGAAAAGATACGCAGTATTTT.

This clonotype has only a few counts. This rearrangement joins TRBV29-1 to TRBJ2-1; 9 nucleotides match TRBD2. Losses at the gene ends were 3 bases for V and 13 bases for J; bases not matched to a gene: 4. The CDR3 consists of 11 residues. The germline CDR1 and CDR2 sequences are SQVTM and ANQGSEA. The CDR3 DNA sequence: TGCAGCGTTGACCTAGCGGGGCCCCAGTTCTTC. Translating it yields CSVDLAGPQFF.

This clonotype was seen a handful of times. V usage is TRBV6-6 and J usage is TRBJ2-2, with 7 bases matching TRBD1. This CDR3 spans 15 amino acids. V lost 8 bases, J lost 5 bases, and 11 bases stayed unmatched. The germline CDR1 and CDR2 sequences are MNHNY and SVGAGI (reference sequence). The DNA of the CDR3 is TGTGCCAGCGGTCTAGGGGGCCTACTTACCGGGGAGCTGTTTTTT. This sequence encodes CASGLGGLLTGELFF.

The chain combines TRBV5-1 with TRBJ2-6, with TRBD1 identical over 8 bases. Germline CDR1 is SGHRS and CDR2 is YFSETQ. There are 16 residues in the CDR3. V was clipped by 4 bases and J by 4 bases; unmatched bases: 7. DNA for the CDR3: TGCGCCAGCAGCCCTTGGACAGGGCCAGGGGCCAACGTCCTGACTTTC. Translating it yields CASSPWTGPGANVLTF.

This clonotype appeared many times. The V gene is TRBV30, the J gene TRBJ2-7; the D is unclear. This CDR3 has 12 residues. The germline gives CDR1 GTSNPN, CDR2 SVGIG (reference sequence). V was trimmed by 3 bases and J by 1 base, leaving 7 bases between them. CDR3 sequence (DNA): TGTGCCTGGAGCCGAGATTCCTACGAGCAGTACTTC. It yields the protein CAWSRDSYEQYF.

The rearrangement uses TRBV5-1 and TRBJ1-1; D remains unclear. Germline V gene sequence: CDR1 SGHRS, CDR2 YFSETQ. Between the trimmed V and J ends, which lost 0 bases and 1 base, there was a span of 7 bases. This CDR3 has 14 residues. This chain's CDR3 is CASSLEPGNTEAFF. The CDR3 region has the DNA TGCGCCAGCAGCTTGGAGCCGGGGAACACTGAAGCTTTCTTT.

This clonotype was seen only a few times. The V and J genes are TRBV9 and TRBJ2-5, with 9 bases matching TRBD2. Germline V gene data show CDR1 as SGDLS and CDR2 as YYNGEE. There are 18 residues in the CDR3. The J segment lost 0 bases and the V segment lost 1 base, leaving 10 bases of the junction unmatched. CDR3 sequence reads: CASSVRSSGGIYQETQYF. The CDR3 DNA is TGTGCCAGCAGCGTAAGGAGTAGCGGGGGTATCTACCAAGAGACCCAGTACTTC.

This clonotype has ten or more counts. V usage is TRBV2 and J usage is TRBJ1-2; 8 nucleotides line up with TRBD1. This CDR3 has 14 amino acids. CDR1 is SNHLY, CDR2 FYNNEI, per germline. The J segment lost 7 bases and the V segment lost 0 bases, leaving 4 bases of the junction unmatched. The CDR3 is CASSEAQGAGGYTF. The CDR3 bases are TGTGCCAGCAGTGAAGCGCAGGGGGCAGGTGGCTACACCTTC. Together with reference TRBV2 and TRBJ1-2, the CDR3 gives the full variable domain: EPEVTQTPSHQVTQMGQEVILRCVPISNHLYFYWYRQILGQKVEFLVSFYNNEISEKSEIFDDQFSVERPDGSNFTLKIRSTKLEDSAMYFCASSEAQGAGGYTFGSGTRLTVV.

This clonotype was recorded a few times. The chain employs TRBV27 and TRBJ2-1; D may be TRBD2 (6 bases). The germline V gene has CDR1 MNHEY and CDR2 SMNVEV (reference sequence). This CDR3 is 12 amino acids long. The V end was cut by 8 bases, the J end by 7 bases, with 12 bases between. CDR3 in amino acids: CASQGLINEQFF. CDR3 bases: TGTGCCAGCCAGGGACTGATAAATGAGCAGTTCTTC.